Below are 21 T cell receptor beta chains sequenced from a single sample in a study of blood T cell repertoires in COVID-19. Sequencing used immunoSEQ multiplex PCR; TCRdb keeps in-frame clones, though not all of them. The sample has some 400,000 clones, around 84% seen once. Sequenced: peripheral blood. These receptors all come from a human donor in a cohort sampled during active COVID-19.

The CDR3 is CASSPLTGFVYYTF. Written as DNA, the CDR3 is TGTGCCAGCAGCCCTTTGACCGGGTTTGTTTACTACACCTTC. The V and J genes are TRBV11-2 and TRBJ1-2; D remains ambiguous. CDR3 length: 14 residues. V shed 5 bases and J shed 10 bases, with 20 bases lying between them. Germline V gene sequence: CDR1 SGHAT, CDR2 FQNNGV.

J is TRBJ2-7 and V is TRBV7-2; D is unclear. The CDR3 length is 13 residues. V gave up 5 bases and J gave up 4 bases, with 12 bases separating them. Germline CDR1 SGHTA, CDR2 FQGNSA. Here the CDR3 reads CASSLAHRYEQYF. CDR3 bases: TGTGCCAGCAGCCTTGCCCACCGGTACGAGCAGTACTTC.

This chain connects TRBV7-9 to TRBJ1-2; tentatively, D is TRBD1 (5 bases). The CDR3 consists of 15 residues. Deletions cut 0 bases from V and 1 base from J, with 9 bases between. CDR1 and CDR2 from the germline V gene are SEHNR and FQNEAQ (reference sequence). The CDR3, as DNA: TGTGCCAGCAGCTTAGCGCAGGGCAATAACTATGGCTACACCTTC. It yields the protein CASSLAQGNNYGYTF.

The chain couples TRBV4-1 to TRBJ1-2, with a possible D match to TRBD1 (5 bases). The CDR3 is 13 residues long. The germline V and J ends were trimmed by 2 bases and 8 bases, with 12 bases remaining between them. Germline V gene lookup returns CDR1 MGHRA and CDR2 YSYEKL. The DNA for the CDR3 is TGCGCCAGCAGCCAACCCGGGGGACCCGGCTACACCTTC. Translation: CASSQPGGPGYTF.

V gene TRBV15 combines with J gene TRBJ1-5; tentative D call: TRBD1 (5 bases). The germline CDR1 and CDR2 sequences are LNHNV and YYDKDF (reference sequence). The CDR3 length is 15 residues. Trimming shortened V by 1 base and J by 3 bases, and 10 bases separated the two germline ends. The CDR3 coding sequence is TGTGCCACCAGCAGAGGAGACAGTTCCAATCAGCCCCAGCATTTT. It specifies CATSRGDSSNQPQHF. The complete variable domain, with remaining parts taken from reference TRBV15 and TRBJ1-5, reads DAMVIQNPRYQVTQFGKPVTLSCSQTLNHNVMYWYQQKSSQAPKLLFHYYDKDFNNEADTPDNFQSRRPNTSFCFLDIRSPGLGDTAMYLCATSRGDSSNQPQHFGDGTRLSIL.

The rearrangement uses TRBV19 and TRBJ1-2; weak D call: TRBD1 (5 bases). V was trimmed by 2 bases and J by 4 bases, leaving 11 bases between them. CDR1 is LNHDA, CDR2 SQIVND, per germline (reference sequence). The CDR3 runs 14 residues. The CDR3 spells CASSIWGLTYGYTF. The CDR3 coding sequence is TGTGCCAGTAGTATATGGGGACTGACCTATGGCTACACCTTC.

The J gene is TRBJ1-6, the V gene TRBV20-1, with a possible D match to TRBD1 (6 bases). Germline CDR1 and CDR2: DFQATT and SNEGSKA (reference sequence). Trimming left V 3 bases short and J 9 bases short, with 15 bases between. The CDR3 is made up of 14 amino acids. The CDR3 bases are TGCAGTGCTAGTGTTGGGGGCTCGGGTTCACCCCTCCACTTT. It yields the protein CSASVGGSGSPLHF.

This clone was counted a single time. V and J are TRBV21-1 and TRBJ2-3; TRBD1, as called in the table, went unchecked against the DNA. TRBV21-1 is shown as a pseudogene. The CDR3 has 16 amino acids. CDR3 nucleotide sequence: TGTGCCAGCAGCAAAGCGCTTCCAGGGGGCACAGATACGCAGTATTTT. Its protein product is CASSKALPGGTDTQYF.

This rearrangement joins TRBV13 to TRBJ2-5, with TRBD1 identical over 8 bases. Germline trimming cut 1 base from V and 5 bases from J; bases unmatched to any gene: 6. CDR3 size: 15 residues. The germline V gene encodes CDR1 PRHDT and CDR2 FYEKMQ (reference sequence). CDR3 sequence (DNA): TGTGCCAGCAGCTTAGATGCAGGGGGCACGGAGACCCAGTACTTC. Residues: CASSLDAGGTETQYF.

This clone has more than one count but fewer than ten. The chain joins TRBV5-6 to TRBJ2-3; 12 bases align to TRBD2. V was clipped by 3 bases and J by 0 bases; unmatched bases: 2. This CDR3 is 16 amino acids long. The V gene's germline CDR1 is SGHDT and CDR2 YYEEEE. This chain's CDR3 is CASSYGTSGSTDTQYF. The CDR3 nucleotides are TGTGCCAGCAGCTACGGGACTAGCGGGAGCACAGATACGCAGTATTTT.

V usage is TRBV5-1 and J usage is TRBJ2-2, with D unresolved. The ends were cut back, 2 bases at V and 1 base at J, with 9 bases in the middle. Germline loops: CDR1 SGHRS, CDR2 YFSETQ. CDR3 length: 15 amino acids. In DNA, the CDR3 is TGCGCCAGCAGCTTAGCTACGGGGAACACCGGGGAGCTGTTTTTT. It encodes CASSLATGNTGELFF.

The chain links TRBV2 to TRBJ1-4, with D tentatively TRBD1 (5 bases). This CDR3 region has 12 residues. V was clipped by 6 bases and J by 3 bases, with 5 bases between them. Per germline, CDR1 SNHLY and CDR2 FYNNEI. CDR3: CASRGANEKLFF. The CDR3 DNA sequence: TGTGCCAGCAGAGGGGCTAATGAAAAACTGTTTTTT.

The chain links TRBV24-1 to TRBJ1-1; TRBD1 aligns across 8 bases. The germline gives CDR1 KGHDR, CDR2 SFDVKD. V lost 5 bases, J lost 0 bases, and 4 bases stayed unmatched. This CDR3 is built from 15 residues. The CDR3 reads CATSVGTGLNTEAFF. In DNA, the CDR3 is TGTGCCACCAGTGTCGGGACAGGCCTGAACACTGAAGCTTTCTTT.

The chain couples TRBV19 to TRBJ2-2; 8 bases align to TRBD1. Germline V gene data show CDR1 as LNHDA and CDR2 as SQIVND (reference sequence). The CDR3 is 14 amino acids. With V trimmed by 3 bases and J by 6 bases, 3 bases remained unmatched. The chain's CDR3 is CASSMTGVPGELFF. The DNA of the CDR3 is TGTGCCAGTAGTATGACAGGGGTCCCCGGGGAGCTGTTTTTT. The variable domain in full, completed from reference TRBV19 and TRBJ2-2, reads DGGITQSPKYLFRKEGQNVTLSCEQNLNHDAMYWYRQDPGQGLRLIYYSQIVNDFQKGDIAEGYSVSREKKESFPLTVTSAQKNPTAFYLCASSMTGVPGELFFGEGSRLTVL.

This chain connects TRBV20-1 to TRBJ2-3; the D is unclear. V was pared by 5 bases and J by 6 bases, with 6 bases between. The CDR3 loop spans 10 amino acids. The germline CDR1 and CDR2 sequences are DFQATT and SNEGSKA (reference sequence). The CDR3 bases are TGCAGTGCTTTAGCTGATACGCAGTATTTT. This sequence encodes CSALADTQYF.

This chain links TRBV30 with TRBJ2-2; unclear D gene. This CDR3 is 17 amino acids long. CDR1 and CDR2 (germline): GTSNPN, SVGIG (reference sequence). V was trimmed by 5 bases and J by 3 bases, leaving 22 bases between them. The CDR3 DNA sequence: TGTGCCTGGTCCCCCCTCCCTATCGGCCTAGACACCGGGGAGCTGTTTTTT. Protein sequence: CAWSPLPIGLDTGELFF. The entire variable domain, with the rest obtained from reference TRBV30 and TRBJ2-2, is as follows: SQTIHQWPATLVQPVGSPLSLECTVEGTSNPNLYWYRQAAGRGLQLLFYSVGIGQISSEVPQNLSASRPQDRQFILSSKKLLLSDSGFYLCAWSPLPIGLDTGELFFGEGSRLTVL.

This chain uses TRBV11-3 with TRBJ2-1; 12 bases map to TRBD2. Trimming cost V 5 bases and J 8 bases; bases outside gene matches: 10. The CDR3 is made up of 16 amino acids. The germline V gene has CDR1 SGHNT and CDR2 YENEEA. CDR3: CASSRRLAGEGDEQFF. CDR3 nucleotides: TGTGCCAGCAGCCGCAGACTAGCGGGGGAGGGCGATGAGCAGTTCTTC.

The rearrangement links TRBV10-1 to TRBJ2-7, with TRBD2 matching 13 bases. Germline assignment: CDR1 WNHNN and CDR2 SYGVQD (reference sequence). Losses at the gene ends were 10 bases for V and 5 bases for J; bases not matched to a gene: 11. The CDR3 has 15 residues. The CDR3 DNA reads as TGCGCCAACGGACTAGCGGGAGACTCATCTGACGAGCAGTACTTC. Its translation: CANGLAGDSSDEQYF.

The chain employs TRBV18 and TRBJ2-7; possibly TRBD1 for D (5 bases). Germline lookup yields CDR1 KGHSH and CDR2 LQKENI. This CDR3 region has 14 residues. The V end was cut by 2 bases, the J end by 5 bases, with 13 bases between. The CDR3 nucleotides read TGTGCCAGCTCACCAAGCAGGGTTGTAGACGAGCAGTACTTC. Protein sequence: CASSPSRVVDEQYF.

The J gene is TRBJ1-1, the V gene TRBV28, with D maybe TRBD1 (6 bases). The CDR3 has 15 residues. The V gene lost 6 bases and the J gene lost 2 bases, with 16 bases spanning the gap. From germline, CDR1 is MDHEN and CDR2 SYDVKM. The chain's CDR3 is CASSSGQQINTEAFF. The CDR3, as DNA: TGTGCCAGCAGCTCCGGACAGCAAATTAACACTGAAGCTTTCTTT.

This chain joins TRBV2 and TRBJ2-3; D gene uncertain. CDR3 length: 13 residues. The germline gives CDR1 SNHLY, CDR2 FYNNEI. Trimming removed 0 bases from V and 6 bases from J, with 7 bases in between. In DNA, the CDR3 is TGTGCCAGCAGTGAAGCCGAGCCCGATACGCAGTATTTT. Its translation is CASSEAEPDTQYF.